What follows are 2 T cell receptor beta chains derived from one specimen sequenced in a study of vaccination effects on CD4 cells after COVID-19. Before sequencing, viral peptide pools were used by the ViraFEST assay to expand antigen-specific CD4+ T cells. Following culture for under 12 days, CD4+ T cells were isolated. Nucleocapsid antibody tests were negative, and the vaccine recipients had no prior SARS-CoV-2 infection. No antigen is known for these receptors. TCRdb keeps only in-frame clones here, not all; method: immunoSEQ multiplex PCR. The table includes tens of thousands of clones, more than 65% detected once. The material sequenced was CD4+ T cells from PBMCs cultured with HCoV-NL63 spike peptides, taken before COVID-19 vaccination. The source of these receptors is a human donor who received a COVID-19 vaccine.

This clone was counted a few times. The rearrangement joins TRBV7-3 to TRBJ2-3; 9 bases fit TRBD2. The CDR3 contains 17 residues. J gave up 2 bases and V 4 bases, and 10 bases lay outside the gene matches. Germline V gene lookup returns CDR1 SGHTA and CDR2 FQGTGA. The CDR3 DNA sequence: TGTGCCAGCAGCTCGGGGGCTAGCGGGGTGCCCACAGATACGCAGTATTTT. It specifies CASSSGASGVPTDTQYF.

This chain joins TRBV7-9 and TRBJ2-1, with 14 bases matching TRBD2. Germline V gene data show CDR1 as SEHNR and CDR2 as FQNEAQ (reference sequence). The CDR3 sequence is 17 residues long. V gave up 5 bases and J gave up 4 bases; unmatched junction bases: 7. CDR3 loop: CASSIPGLAGAYNEQFF. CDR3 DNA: TGTGCCAGCAGCATACCGGGACTAGCGGGGGCTTACAATGAGCAGTTCTTC. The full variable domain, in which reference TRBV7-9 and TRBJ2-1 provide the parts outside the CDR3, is DTGVSQNPRHKITKRGQNVTFRCDPISEHNRLYWYRQTLGQGPEFLTYFQNEAQLEKSRLLSDRFSAERPKGSFSTLEIQRTEQGDSAMYLCASSIPGLAGAYNEQFFGPGTRLTVL.